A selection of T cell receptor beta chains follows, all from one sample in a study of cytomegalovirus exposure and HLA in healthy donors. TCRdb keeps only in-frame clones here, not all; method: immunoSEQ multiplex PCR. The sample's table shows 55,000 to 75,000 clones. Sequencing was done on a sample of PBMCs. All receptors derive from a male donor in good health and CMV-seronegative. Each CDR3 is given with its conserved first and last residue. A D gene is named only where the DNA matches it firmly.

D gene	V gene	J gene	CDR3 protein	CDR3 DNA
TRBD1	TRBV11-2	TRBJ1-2	CASSPRQGPYGYTF	TGTGCCAGCAGCCCACGACAGGGCCCCTATGGCTACACCTTC
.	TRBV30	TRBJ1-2	CAWSANEGDDYGYTF	TGTGCCTGGAGTGCCAATGAGGGCGATGACTATGGCTACACCTTC
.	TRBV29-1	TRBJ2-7	CSVRSGPYEQYF	TGCAGCGTTCGTTCCGGTCCCTACGAGCAGTACTTC
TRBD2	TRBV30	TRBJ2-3	CAWSVLRSGGAKFRTDTQYF	TGTGCCTGGAGTGTATTACGGAGCGGGGGGGCGAAGTTTAGGACAGATACGCAGTATTTT
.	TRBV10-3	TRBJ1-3	CAITPGHYSGNTIYF	TGTGCCATCACCCCGGGACACTACTCTGGAAACACCATATATTTT
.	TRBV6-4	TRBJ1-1	CASSENSHTEAFF	TGTGCCAGCAGTGAAAACAGTCACACTGAAGCTTTCTTT
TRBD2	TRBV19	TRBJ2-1	CASSRGLAGGSSYNEQFF	TGTGCCAGTAGTCGTGGGTTAGCGGGAGGCAGCTCCTACAATGAGCAGTTCTTC
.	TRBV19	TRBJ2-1	CASQGRVERQFF	TGTGCCAGTCAGGGCAGGGTGGAGAGGCAGTTCTTC
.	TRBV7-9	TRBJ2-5	CASSPKGPETQYF	TGTGCCAGCAGCCCAAAGGGGCCAGAGACCCAGTACTTC
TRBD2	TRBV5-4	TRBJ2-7	CASSLGPSGGPSYEQYF	TGTGCCAGCAGCTTGGGTCCTAGCGGGGGGCCCTCCTACGAGCAGTACTTC
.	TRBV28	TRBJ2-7	CASSFSAPWLQYF	TGTGCCAGCAGTTTTAGCGCCCCCTGGTTGCAGTACTTC
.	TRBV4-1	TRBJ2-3	CASSLRSRVKYSTDTQYF	TGCGCCAGCAGCTTAAGATCACGGGTAAAATACAGCACAGATACGCAGTATTTT
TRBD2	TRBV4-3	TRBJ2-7	CASSRGGGEAEQYF	TGCGCCAGCAGCCGCGGCGGGGGAGAGGCCGAGCAGTACTTC
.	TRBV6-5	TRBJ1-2	CASSYSGGAFGYTF	TGTGCCAGCAGTTACTCGGGGGGGGCATTTGGCTACACCTTC
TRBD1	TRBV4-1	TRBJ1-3	CASSQNRDSGSGNTIYF	TGCGCCAGCAGCCAAAACCGGGACAGCGGCTCTGGAAACACCATATATTTT
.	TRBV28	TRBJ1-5	CASSRPLLTDQPQHF	TGTGCCAGCAGTCGTCCCCTCCTGACAGATCAGCCCCAGCATTTT
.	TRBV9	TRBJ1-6	CASSRDSSPLHF	TGTGCCAGCAGCCGCGATAGTTCACCCCTCCACTTT
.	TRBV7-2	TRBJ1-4	CASSPSGGAREKLFF	TGTGCCAGCAGCCCATCGGGGGGGGCGCGCGAAAAACTGTTTTTT
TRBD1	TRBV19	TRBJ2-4	CASRSWTGNIQYF	TGTGCCAGTAGATCCTGGACAGGAAACATTCAGTACTTC
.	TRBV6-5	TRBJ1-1	CASSYSAGDTEAFF	TGTGCCAGCAGTTACTCGGCAGGGGACACTGAAGCTTTCTTT
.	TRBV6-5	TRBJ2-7	CASSYDWQGGYEQYF	TGTGCCAGCAGTTACGATTGGCAGGGAGGCTACGAGCAGTACTTC
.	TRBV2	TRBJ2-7	CASSQSGLSSYEQYF	TGTGCCAGCAGTCAAAGCGGGTTGAGCTCCTACGAGCAGTACTTC
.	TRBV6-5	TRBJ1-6	CASSLTGLKSPLHF	TGTGCCAGCAGTTTAACAGGTCTTAAATCACCCCTCCACTTT
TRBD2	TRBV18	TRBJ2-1	CASSPGRLADNEQFF	TGTGCCAGCTCACCTGGAAGGCTAGCGGATAATGAGCAGTTCTTC
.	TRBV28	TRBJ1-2	CASGRSLVYGYTF	TGTGCCAGCGGGCGATCCCTTGTCTATGGCTACACCTTC
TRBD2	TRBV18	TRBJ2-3	CASSPPGLAGGLSTQYF	TGTGCCAGCTCACCACCGGGACTAGCGGGGGGGCTGTCTACGCAGTATTTT
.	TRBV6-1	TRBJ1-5	CASNRQEINQPQHF	TGTGCCAGCAATAGACAGGAAATCAATCAGCCCCAGCATTTT
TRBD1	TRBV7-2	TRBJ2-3	CASSQDRGTRDTQYF	TGTGCCAGCAGCCAGGACAGGGGGACCCGAGATACGCAGTATTTT
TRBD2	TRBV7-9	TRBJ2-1	CASSLKGLDDNEQFF	TGTGCCAGCAGCTTAAAAGGACTAGATGACAATGAGCAGTTCTTC
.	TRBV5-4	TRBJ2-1	CASSLELINEQFF	TGTGCCAGCAGCTTGGAACTGATCAATGAGCAGTTCTTC